A selection of T cell receptor beta chains follows, all from one sample in a study of blood T cell repertoires in COVID-19. Repertoires were generated with immunoSEQ multiplex PCR, while TCRdb's copy carries only in-frame clones and drops some. Of fewer than 120,000 clones in the sample, 80% to 90% were seen once. Sequencing was done on a sample of peripheral blood. Receptors originate from a woman aged 55-69 years with acute or convalescent COVID-19. CDR3s include the opening cysteine and the closing phenylalanine or tryptophan. A D gene is named only where the DNA matches it firmly. Expanded clones are given a class, and other clones once, few, many or no size at all.

clone_size d_call j_call v_call cdr3_nt cdr3_aa
. TRBD1 TRBJ2-7 TRBV4-2 TGTGCCAGCAGCCAAGCCGGGACAGACCTCTCCTACGAGCAGTACTTC CASSQAGTDLSYEQYF
. . TRBJ1-3 TRBV9 TGTGCCAGCAGCGTAGCTAGCCGCCACCTTGGAAACACCATATATTTT CASSVASRHLGNTIYF
. . TRBJ1-5 TRBV7-2 TGTGCCAGCAGCCCTCAGGGGAATCAGCCCCAGCATTTT CASSPQGNQPQHF
. . TRBJ1-1 TRBV18 TGTGCCAGCTTAGGGGGGGGCACTGAAGCTTTCTTT CASLGGGTEAFF
few . TRBJ2-1 TRBV21-1 TGTGCCAGCAGCCCAGCCTTTTGGACAGGGTCAGGCAATGAGCAGTTCTTC CASSPAFWTGSGNEQFF
. . TRBJ1-1 TRBV5-1 TGCGCCAGCAGCTTGGAGGGCAGGGAGGGCACTGAAGCTTTCTTT CASSLEGREGTEAFF
. . TRBJ2-7 TRBV4-1 TGCGCCAGCAGCCGACGGGACACTAGCTCCTACGAGCAGTACTTC CASSRRDTSSYEQYF
. TRBD2 TRBJ2-1 TRBV9 TGTGCCAGCAGTACCCGCGGGGACTATACCTACAATGAGCAGTTCTTC CASSTRGDYTYNEQFF
. . TRBJ1-2 TRBV24-1 TGTGCCACCAGCTCCCAGGCGTACTTAACTAACTATGGCTACACCTTC CATSSQAYLTNYGYTF
. . TRBJ1-1 TRBV5-6 TGTGCCAGCAGCTTAGACGTGTGGGGGCCCACTGAAGCTTTCTTT CASSLDVWGPTEAFF
. . TRBJ1-2 TRBV12-3/TRBV12-4 TGTGCCAGCAGTTTAGGGGGGGTCGGTGGCTACACCTTC CASSLGGVGGYTF
. TRBD1 TRBJ1-1 TRBV9 TGTGCCAGCAGCGCCCGACAGGGGGCTAATCCTGAAGCTTTCTTT CASSARQGANPEAFF
once TRBD1 TRBJ1-5 TRBV7-9 TGTGCCAGCAGCTTAGGGGGTGGACAGGGGTTCTCTCAGCCCCAGCATTTT CASSLGGGQGFSQPQHF
. TRBD1 TRBJ1-4 TRBV28 TGTGCCAGCAGTTCGGGACAGGGGGGAGAGGAAAAACTGTTTTTT CASSSGQGGEEKLFF
. . TRBJ1-4 TRBV4-2 TGTGCCAGCAGCCAACCGAGGAGTAATGAAAAACTGTTTTTT CASSQPRSNEKLFF
. . TRBJ1-2 TRBV6-2/TRBV6-3 TGTGCCAGCAGTTACTCGATCGGGGTAGGACCGCCCACCTTC CASSYSIGVGPPTF
. . TRBJ1-1 TRBV12-3/TRBV12-4 TGTGCCAGCAGTCTCAGTCATAACACTGAAGCTTTCTTT CASSLSHNTEAFF
. . TRBJ1-2 TRBV7-3 TGTGCCAGCAGCTTAACGGTGGGGGGTGGCTACACCTTC CASSLTVGGGYTF
. TRBD2 TRBJ2-3 TRBV4-1 TGCGCCAGCAGCCTAGCCCCTAGCGGAGATACGCAGTATTTT CASSLAPSGDTQYF
. . TRBJ2-7 TRBV19 TGTGCCAGTAGTATCATAAACGGTCCCGCCTACGAGCAGTACTTC CASSIINGPAYEQYF
. TRBD1 TRBJ2-3 TRBV6-5 TGTGCCAGCAGTCGGATCGGACAGGTTTCAGATACGCAGTATTTT CASSRIGQVSDTQYF
. TRBD2 TRBJ2-1 TRBV7-2 TGTGCCAGCCGGGGGGGTGAGCAGTTCTTC CASRGGEQFF
. TRBD1 TRBJ1-2 TRBV5-4 TGTGCCAGCAGCTTGGCTTTAGCAGGGGGAGGAGATGGCTACACCTTC CASSLALAGGGDGYTF
once TRBD1 TRBJ2-3 TRBV7-3 TGTGCCAGCTCGCCCGGGACAGTGACAGATACGCAGTATTTT CASSPGTVTDTQYF
. . TRBJ2-1 TRBV28 TGTGCCAGCAGTTTATTGGGGACACTAAACCACAATGAGCAGTTCTTC CASSLLGTLNHNEQFF
. . TRBJ1-3 TRBV7-2 TGTGCCAGCAGCTTAATGGAGTCTGGAAACACCATATATTTT CASSLMESGNTIYF
once . TRBJ2-5 TRBV6-5 TGTGCCAGCAGTTACAGGACACACCAAGAGACCCAGTACTTC CASSYRTHQETQYF
. TRBD2 TRBJ2-4 TRBV5-8 TGTGCCAGCAGCCCTGGGACTAGCGGGGTAGCCAAAAACATTCAGTACTTC CASSPGTSGVAKNIQYF
once TRBD1 TRBJ2-7 TRBV18 TGTGCCAGCTCACCCGGACAGGCAAGGACCTACGAGCAGTACTTC CASSPGQARTYEQYF
. . TRBJ1-5 TRBV28 TGTGCCAGCAGTTCCGGACAGCTCGGCAATCAGCCCCAGCATTTT CASSSGQLGNQPQHF
many TRBD1 TRBJ1-3 TRBV11-3 TGTGCCAGCAGCTTCGAAGGGACAGGCTCTGGAAACACCATATATTTT CASSFEGTGSGNTIYF
. TRBD1 TRBJ1-2 TRBV15 TGTGCCACCAGCAAGGACAGGGGCTATGGCTACACCTTC CATSKDRGYGYTF
. . TRBJ2-4 TRBV3-1/TRBV3-2 TGTGCCAGCAGCCATAGGACGGACAGAGGGTTACTAGCCAAAAACATTCAGTACTTC CASSHRTDRGLLAKNIQYF
. . TRBJ2-7 TRBV27 TGTGCCAGCAACCAAAGGTCGGGTACCTACGAGCAGTACTTC CASNQRSGTYEQYF
. . TRBJ1-1 TRBV28 TGTGCCAGCAGCAGTTTAGGGAGACTCGTTTTCTTT CASSSLGRLVFF
. . TRBJ2-5 TRBV7-7 TGTGCCAGCAGCTTGAGTTCTTGGGAGACCCAGTACTTC CASSLSSWETQYF
few . TRBJ1-6 TRBV23-1 TGCGCCAGCAGTCAAAGGAACACAGGGTCCCCAGGTTCACCCCTCCACTTT CASSQRNTGSPGSPLHF
. TRBD1 TRBJ1-4 TRBV2 TGTGCCAGCAGTCTTATCGGGACAGGGGGCGAAAAACTGTTTTTT CASSLIGTGGEKLFF
few . TRBJ2-7 TRBV28 TGTGCCAGCAGTTCTTTCCAGGGGGGAGACTACGAGCAGTACTTC CASSSFQGGDYEQYF
. TRBD1 TRBJ1-4 TRBV5-1 TGCGCCAGCAGCTCGTGGGACAGCTCCTATGAAAAACTGTTTTTT CASSSWDSSYEKLFF
. TRBD2 TRBJ2-3 TRBV29-1 TGCAGCGTTACTAGCGGGGGGGGCACAGATACGCAGTATTTT CSVTSGGGTDTQYF
few . TRBJ2-7 TRBV27 TGTGCCAGCAGTTTAGGACAGTCTTACTCCTACGAGCAGTACTTC CASSLGQSYSYEQYF
. . TRBJ2-1 TRBV27 TGTGCCAGCACCCCGGTGAGCTCCTACAATGAGCAGTTCTTC CASTPVSSYNEQFF
once TRBD1 TRBJ1-3 TRBV19 TGTGCCAGTAGTATGACCCCGGATTGGACAGGAAAAACTCCTCTCCCGAACACCATATATTTT CASSMTPDWTGKTPLPNTIYF
. . TRBJ1-1 TRBV14 TGTGCCAGCAGCCAAGTTCCCGGCACTGAAGCTTTCTTT CASSQVPGTEAFF
. . TRBJ1-1 TRBV7-9 TGTGCCAGCAGCCCGGGGGGACGGTTGAACACTGAAGCTTTCTTT CASSPGGRLNTEAFF